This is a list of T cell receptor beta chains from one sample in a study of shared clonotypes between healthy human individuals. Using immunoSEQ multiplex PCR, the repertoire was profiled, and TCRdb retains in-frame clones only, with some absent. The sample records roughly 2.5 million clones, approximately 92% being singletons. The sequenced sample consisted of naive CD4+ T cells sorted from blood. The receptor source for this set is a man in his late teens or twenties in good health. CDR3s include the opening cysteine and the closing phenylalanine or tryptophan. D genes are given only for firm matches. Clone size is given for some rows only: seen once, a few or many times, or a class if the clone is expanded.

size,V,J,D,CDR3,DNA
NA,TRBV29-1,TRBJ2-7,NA,CSVDSGPSYEQYF,TGCAGCGTTGATTCGGGGCCCTCCTACGAGCAGTACTTC
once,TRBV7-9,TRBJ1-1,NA,CASSLGWVLGGGITEAFF,TGTGCCAGCAGCTTAGGTTGGGTTTTGGGGGGAGGTATCACTGAAGCTTTCTTT
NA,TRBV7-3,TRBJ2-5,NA,CASSLGGETQETQYF,TGTGCCAGCAGCTTGGGCGGGGAGACCCAAGAGACCCAGTACTTC
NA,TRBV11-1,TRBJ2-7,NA,CASSRYFSYEQYF,TGTGCCAGCAGCAGATATTTCTCCTACGAGCAGTACTTC
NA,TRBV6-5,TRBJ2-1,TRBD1,CASSRQGAHNEQFF,TGTGCCAGCAGCCGACAGGGGGCCCACAATGAGCAGTTCTTC
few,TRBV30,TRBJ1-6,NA,CAWSPHSSNSPLHF,TGTGCCTGGAGTCCGCACAGCTCTAATTCACCCCTCCACTTT
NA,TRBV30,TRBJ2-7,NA,CAWAPAGSYEQYF,TGTGCCTGGGCCCCGGCGGGGTCCTACGAGCAGTACTTC
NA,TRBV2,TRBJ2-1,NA,CASSYTFTGVLF,TGTGCCAGCAGTTACACTTTCACAGGAGTCCTCTTC
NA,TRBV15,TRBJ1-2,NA,CATSNDSLYGYTF,TGTGCCACCAGCAATGACAGTCTCTATGGCTACACCTTC
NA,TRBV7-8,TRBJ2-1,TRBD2,CASSLAGLAFNEQFF,TGTGCCAGCAGCTTGGCGGGACTAGCATTCAATGAGCAGTTCTTC
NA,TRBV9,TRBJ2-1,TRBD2,CASSVASGTSPYNEQFF,TGTGCCAGCAGCGTAGCATCCGGGACTAGTCCCTACAATGAGCAGTTCTTC
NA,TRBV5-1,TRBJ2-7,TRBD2,CASSVSGGSYEQYF,TGCGCCAGCAGCGTTAGCGGGGGGTCCTACGAGCAGTACTTC
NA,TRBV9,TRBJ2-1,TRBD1,CASSPLGQGQYNEQFF,TGTGCCAGCAGCCCACTGGGACAGGGACAATACAATGAGCAGTTCTTC
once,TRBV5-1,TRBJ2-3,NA,CASSLGPEPDTQYF,TGCGCCAGCAGCTTGGGCCCGGAGCCGGATACGCAGTATTTT
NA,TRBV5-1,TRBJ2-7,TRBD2,CASSLVTGGPPYEQYF,TGCGCCAGCAGCTTGGTTACGGGAGGTCCGCCCTACGAGCAGTACTTC
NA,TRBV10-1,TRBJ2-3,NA,CASSESNRGSTDTQYF,TGCGCCAGCAGTGAGTCGAACCGGGGAAGCACAGATACGCAGTATTTT
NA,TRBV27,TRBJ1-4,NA,CASSSPLRGKLFF,TGTGCCAGCAGTTCCCCCCTCCGGGGAAAACTGTTTTTT
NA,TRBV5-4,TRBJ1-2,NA,CASSFEGTKRDFRGYTF,TGTGCCAGCAGCTTTGAAGGGACCAAAAGGGACTTTAGGGGCTACACCTTC
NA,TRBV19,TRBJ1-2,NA,CASSIGLGGALDGYTF,TGTGCCAGTAGTATAGGCCTCGGGGGCGCTTTGGACGGCTACACCTTC
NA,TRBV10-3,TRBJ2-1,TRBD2,CAISESIAGGSTEQFF,TGTGCCATCAGTGAGTCGATAGCGGGAGGGTCGACTGAGCAGTTCTTC
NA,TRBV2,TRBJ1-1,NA,CASSQGISEAFF,TGTGCCAGCAGCCAGGGAATTAGTGAAGCTTTCTTT
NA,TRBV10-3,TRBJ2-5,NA,CAISAGLQETQYF,TGTGCCATCAGTGCCGGACTCCAAGAGACCCAGTACTTC
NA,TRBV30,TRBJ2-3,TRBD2,CAWSVTRTSGGTDTQYF,TGTGCCTGGAGTGTGACAAGGACTAGCGGGGGCACAGATACGCAGTATTTT